Described below is a single T cell receptor beta chain sequence and its context. The antigen remains unidentified. Profiled with immunoSEQ multiplex PCR; TCRdb holds only in-frame clones, not every one. The data hold about 16,000 clones, with 75% to 90% observed a single time. The record originates from a study of immune evolution from preneoplasia to lung adenocarcinoma. Study results and caveats: Later-stage lesions seemingly showed higher T cell density and diversity than normal lung. Normal lung had the highest top T cell clone frequencies.

Premalignant or tumor cells were enriched by macro-dissection after pathologic assessment. The sequencing input was FFPE invasive lung adenocarcinoma tissue. The TCR comes from a person between 65 and 80 years old with invasive lung adenocarcinoma.

The CDR3 here is CASSATSGGAGGQFF. As DNA, the CDR3 is TGCGCCAGCAGCGCCACTAGCGGGGGGGCCGGTGGGCAGTTCTTC. The chain links TRBV5-1 to TRBJ2-1, with 13 bases lining up with TRBD2. The length of the CDR3 is 15 residues. Per germline, CDR1 SGHRS and CDR2 YFSETQ. Trimming took 4 bases from V and 12 from J; bases not matched to a gene: 10.